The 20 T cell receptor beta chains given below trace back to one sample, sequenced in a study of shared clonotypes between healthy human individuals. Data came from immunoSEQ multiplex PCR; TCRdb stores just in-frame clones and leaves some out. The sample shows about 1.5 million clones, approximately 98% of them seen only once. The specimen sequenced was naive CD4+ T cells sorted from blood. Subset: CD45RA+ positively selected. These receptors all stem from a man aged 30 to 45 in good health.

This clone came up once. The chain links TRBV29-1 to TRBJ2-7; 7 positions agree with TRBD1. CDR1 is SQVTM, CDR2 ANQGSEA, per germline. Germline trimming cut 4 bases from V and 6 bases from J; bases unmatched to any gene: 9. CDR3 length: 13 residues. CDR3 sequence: CSVGGTAFREQYF. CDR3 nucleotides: TGCAGCGTTGGTGGGACAGCTTTCCGCGAGCAGTACTTC.

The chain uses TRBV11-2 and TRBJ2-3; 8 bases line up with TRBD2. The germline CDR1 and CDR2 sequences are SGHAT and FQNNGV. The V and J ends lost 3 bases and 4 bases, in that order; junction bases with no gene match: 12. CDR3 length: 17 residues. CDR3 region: CASSLSYSGRGPDTQYF. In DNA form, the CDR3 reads TGTGCCAGCAGCTTGTCTTACAGCGGGAGAGGCCCAGATACGCAGTATTTT. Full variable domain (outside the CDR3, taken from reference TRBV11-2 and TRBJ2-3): EAGVAQSPRYKIIEKRQSVAFWCNPISGHATLYWYQQILGQGPKLLIQFQNNGVVDDSQLPKDRFSAERLKGVDSTLKIQPAKLEDSAVYLCASSLSYSGRGPDTQYFGPGTRLTVL.

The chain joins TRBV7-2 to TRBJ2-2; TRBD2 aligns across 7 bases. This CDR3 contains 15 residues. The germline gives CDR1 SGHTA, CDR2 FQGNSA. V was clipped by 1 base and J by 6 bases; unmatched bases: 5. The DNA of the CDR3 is TGTGCCAGCAGCTTAGTAGTGACTAGCCCCGGGGAGCTGTTTTTT. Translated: CASSLVVTSPGELFF.

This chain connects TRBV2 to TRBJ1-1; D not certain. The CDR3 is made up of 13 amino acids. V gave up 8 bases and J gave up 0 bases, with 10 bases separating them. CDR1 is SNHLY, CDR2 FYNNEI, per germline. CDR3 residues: CASLRAVNTEAFF. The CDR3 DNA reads TGTGCCAGCCTTCGGGCGGTGAACACTGAAGCTTTCTTT.

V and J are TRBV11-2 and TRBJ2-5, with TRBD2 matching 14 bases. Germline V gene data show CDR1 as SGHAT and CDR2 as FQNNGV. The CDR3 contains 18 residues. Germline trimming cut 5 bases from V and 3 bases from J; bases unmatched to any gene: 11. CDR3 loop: CASSPGRRGLAGEETQYF. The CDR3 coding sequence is TGTGCCAGCAGCCCCGGCAGGAGGGGACTAGCGGGAGAAGAGACCCAGTACTTC.

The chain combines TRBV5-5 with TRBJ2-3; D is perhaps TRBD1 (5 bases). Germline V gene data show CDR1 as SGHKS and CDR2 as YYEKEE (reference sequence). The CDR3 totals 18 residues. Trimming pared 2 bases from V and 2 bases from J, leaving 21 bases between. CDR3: CASSFSPPGQTLTDTQYF. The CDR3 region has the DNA TGTGCCAGCAGCTTTTCCCCGCCAGGGCAGACCCTCACAGATACGCAGTATTTT.

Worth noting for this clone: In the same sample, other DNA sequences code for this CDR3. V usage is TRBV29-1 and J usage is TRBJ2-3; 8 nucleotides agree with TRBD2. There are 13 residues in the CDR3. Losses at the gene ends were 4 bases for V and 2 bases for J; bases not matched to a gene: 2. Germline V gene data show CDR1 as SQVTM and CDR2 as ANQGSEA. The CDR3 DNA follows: TGCAGCGTTGCGGGGGGGTACACAGATACGCAGTATTTT. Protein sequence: CSVAGGYTDTQYF.

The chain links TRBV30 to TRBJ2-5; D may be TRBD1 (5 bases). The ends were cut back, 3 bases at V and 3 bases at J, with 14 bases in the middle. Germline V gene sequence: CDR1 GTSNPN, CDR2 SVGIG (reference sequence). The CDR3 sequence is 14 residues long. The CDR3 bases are TGTGCCTGGAGCGTAACAGGTCGTAAAGAGACCCAGTACTTC. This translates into CAWSVTGRKETQYF.

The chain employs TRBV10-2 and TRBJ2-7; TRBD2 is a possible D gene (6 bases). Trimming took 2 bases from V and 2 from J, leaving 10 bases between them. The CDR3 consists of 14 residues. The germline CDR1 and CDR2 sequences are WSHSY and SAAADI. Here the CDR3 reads CASSEGRIPYEQYF. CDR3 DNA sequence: TGCGCCAGCAGTGAGGGGAGGATCCCCTACGAGCAGTACTTC.

CDR3 amino acids: CASSKKGLEAFF. The CDR3 DNA reads TGTGCCAGCAGCAAAAAAGGGCTAGAAGCTTTCTTT. V gene TRBV7-9 combines with J gene TRBJ1-1, with D unresolved. V was trimmed by 5 bases and J by 8 bases, leaving 12 bases between them. Germline loops: CDR1 SEHNR, CDR2 FQNEAQ (reference sequence). The CDR3 totals 12 residues.

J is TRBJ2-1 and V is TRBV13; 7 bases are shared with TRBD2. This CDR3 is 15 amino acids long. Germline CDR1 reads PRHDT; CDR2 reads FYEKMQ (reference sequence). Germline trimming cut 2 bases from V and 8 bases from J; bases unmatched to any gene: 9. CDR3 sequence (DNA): TGTGCCAGCAGCTTAAGAAGGACTAGTCATTATGAGCAGTTCTTC. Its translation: CASSLRRTSHYEQFF.

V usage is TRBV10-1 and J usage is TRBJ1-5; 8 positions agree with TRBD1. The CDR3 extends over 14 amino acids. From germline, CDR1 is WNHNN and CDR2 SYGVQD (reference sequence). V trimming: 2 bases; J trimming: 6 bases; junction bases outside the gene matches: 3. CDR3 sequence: CASSEDRGGQPQHF. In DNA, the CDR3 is TGCGCCAGCAGTGAGGACAGGGGTGGTCAGCCCCAGCATTTT.

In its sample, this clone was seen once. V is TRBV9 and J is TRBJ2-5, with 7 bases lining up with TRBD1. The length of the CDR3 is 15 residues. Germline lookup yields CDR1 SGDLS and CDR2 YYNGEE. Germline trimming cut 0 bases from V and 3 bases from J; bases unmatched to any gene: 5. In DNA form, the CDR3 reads TGTGCCAGCAGCGTAGGCCCAGACAGGGAAGAGACCCAGTACTTC. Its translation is CASSVGPDREETQYF.

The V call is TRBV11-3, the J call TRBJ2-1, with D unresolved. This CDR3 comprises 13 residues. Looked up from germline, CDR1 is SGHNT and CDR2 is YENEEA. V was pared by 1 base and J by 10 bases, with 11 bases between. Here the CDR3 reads CASSLVVVGEQFF. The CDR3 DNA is TGTGCCAGCAGCTTAGTAGTGGTTGGCGAGCAGTTCTTC.

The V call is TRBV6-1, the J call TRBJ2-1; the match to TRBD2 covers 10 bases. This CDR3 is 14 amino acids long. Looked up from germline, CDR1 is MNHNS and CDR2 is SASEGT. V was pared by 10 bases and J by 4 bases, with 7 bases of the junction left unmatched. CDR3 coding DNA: TGTGCCACTCTTGTAGCGGGAGGATACAATGAGCAGTTCTTC. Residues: CATLVAGGYNEQFF.

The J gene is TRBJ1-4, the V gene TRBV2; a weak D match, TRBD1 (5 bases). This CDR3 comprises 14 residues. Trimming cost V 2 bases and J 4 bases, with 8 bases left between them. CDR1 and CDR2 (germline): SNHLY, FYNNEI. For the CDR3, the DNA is TGTGCCAGCAGTGAATGGGGGTTTAATGAAAAACTGTTTTTT. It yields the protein CASSEWGFNEKLFF.

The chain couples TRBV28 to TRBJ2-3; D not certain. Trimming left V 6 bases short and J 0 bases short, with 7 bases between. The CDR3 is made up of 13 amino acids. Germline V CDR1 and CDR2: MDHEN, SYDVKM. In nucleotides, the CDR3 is TGTGCCAGCAGCGATCCTAGCACAGATACGCAGTATTTT. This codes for CASSDPSTDTQYF.

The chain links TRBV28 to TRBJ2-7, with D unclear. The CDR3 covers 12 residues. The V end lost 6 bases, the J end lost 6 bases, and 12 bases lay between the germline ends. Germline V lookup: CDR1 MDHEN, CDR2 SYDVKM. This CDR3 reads CASSPSLTEQYF. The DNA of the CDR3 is TGTGCCAGCAGCCCCTCGCTCACCGAGCAGTACTTC.

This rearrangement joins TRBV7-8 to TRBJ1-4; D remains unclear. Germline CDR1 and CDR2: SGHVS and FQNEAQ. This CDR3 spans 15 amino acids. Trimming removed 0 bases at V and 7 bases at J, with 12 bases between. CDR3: CASSLAAGGFEKLFF. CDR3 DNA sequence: TGTGCCAGCAGCTTAGCCGCAGGTGGATTTGAAAAACTGTTTTTT.

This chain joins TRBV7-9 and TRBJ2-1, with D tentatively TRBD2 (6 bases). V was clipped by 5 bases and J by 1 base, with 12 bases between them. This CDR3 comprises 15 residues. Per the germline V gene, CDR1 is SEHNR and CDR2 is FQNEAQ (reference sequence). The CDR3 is CASSVSGLSYNEQFF. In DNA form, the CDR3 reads TGTGCCAGCAGCGTTAGCGGACTATCCTACAATGAGCAGTTCTTC.